This TCR beta chain was documented in a study of graft-versus-host responses after intestinal transplantation. As for the study in general: Recipients got multivisceral, liver-intestinal, or isolated intestinal transplants.

Remarks on this clone: Its target is not known.

General study points: Investigators detected GvH clones in recipient marrow, with some emerging earlier in ileum or blood.

The length of the CDR3 is 12 residues. CDR1 is MNHEY, CDR2 SVGAGI, per germline. Between the trimmed V and J ends, which lost 8 bases and 8 bases, there was a span of 15 bases. Some clones are missing from TCRdb's copy, which holds only in-frame ones; the method was immunoSEQ multiplex PCR. The table has roughly 51,000 clones, roughly nine tenths seen once; the top ten hold over 0.55%. The V gene is TRBV6-5, the J gene TRBJ1-2, with D possibly being TRBD1 (5 bases). The receptor was isolated from a human donor who was the organ donor for an intestinal transplant. Specimen: unstimulated CD4+ T cells sorted from spleen or lymph node cells, collected before transplant. DNA of the CDR3: TGTGCCAGCCTAGGAGGGGAGTGGGGCTACACCTTC. This gives the protein CASLGGEWGYTF.